The 5 T cell receptor beta chains reported below all come from one sample, sequenced in a study of tumor-infiltrating lymphocytes in localized non-small cell lung cancer. The data were produced by immunoSEQ multiplex PCR, yet TCRdb's version contains in-frame clones alone and is incomplete. Here the sample spans some 30,000 clones, approximately 85% being singletons. The specimen sequenced was lung tumor tissue. The source is a human donor with non-small cell lung cancer.

The gene calls are TRBV29-1 and TRBJ1-1; a weak D match, TRBD1 (5 bases). In germline, CDR1 is SQVTM, CDR2 ANQGSEA. CDR3 length: 14 residues. V was pared by 4 bases and J by 1 base, with 13 bases between. The CDR3 coding sequence is TGCAGCGTTGGTCCCCCCAGGGCGAACACTGAAGCTTTCTTT. Protein product: CSVGPPRANTEAFF. Combining the CDR3 with reference TRBV29-1 and TRBJ1-1 gives the whole variable domain SAVISQKPSRDICQRGTSLTIQCQVDSQVTMMFWYRQQPGQSLTLIATANQGSEATYESGFVIDKFPISRPNLTFSTLTVSNMSPEDSSIYLCSVGPPRANTEAFFGQGTRLTVV.

The genes are TRBV7-2 and TRBJ2-5; a possible D gene is TRBD2 (5 bases). CDR1 and CDR2 (germline): SGHTA, FQGNSA. The V end was cut by 5 bases, the J end by 5 bases, with 15 bases between. This CDR3 is built from 14 residues. CDR3 in DNA: TGTGCCAGCAGCCCCCCCCCTGCGGGCGAGACCCAGTACTTC. Translating it yields CASSPPPAGETQYF.

V and J are TRBV25-1 and TRBJ1-1; D gene unclear. CDR1 is MGHDK and CDR2 is SYGVNS in the germline V gene. Trimming stripped 4 bases from V and 0 bases from J, with 15 bases between. The CDR3 loop spans 16 amino acids. The CDR3 sequence is CASSGNTRYMNTEAFF. For the CDR3, the DNA is TGTGCCAGCAGTGGCAATACGCGCTACATGAACACTGAAGCTTTCTTT.

The rearrangement links TRBV4-3 to TRBJ1-3; no clear D. This CDR3 contains 16 residues. Germline loops: CDR1 LGHNA, CDR2 YSLEER. Trimming pared 0 bases from V and 0 bases from J, leaving 9 bases between. The CDR3 region has the DNA TGCGCCAGCAGCCAAGATCATTCAGCCTCTGGAAACACCATATATTTT. This gives the protein CASSQDHSASGNTIYF.

The chain carries TRBV6-5 and TRBJ1-2; maybe TRBD1 (6 bases). The CDR3 consists of 14 residues. The V end was cut by 4 bases, the J end by 1 base, with 10 bases between. Germline CDR1 reads MNHEY; CDR2 reads SVGAGI. The chain's CDR3 is CASSSWDNNYGYTF. The CDR3 region has the DNA TGTGCCAGCAGTTCGTGGGACAATAACTATGGCTACACCTTC.